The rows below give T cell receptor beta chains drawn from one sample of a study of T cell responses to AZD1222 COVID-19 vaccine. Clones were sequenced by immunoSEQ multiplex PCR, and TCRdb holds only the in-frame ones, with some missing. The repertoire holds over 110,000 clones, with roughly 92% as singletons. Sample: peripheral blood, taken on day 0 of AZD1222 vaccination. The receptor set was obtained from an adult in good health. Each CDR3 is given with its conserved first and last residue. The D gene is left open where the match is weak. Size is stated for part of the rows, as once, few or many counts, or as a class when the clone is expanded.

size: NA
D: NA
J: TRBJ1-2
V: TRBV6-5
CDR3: CASSRTQLWGYGYTF
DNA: TGTGCCAGCAGTAGGACACAGCTCTGGGGATATGGCTACACCTTC

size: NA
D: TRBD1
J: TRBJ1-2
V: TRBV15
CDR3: CATSRDSEQGARGYTF
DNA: TGTGCCACCAGCAGAGATTCCGAACAGGGGGCACGAGGCTACACCTTC

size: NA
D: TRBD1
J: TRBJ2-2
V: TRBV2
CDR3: CASSPGTGWGRELFF
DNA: TGTGCCAGCAGTCCCGGGACAGGGTGGGGCAGGGAGCTGTTTTTT

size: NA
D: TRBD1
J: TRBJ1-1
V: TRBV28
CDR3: CASSRPGQKAFF
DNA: TGTGCCAGCAGTCGACCGGGACAGAAAGCTTTCTTT

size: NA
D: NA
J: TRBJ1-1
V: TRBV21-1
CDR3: CASSRLGPWGNTEAFF
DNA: TGTGCCAGCAGCAGATTGGGACCCTGGGGGAACACTGAAGCTTTCTTT

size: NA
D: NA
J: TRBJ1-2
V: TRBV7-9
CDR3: CASSGRGGDYGYTF
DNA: TGTGCCAGCAGCGGGCGAGGGGGTGACTATGGCTACACCTTC

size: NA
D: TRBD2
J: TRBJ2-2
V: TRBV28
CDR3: CASSNLGLAGGPGELFF
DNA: TGTGCCAGCAGCAACCTCGGACTAGCGGGAGGGCCCGGGGAGCTGTTTTTT

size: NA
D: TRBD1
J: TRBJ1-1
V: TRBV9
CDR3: CASSAGGETEAFF
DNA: TGTGCCAGCAGCGCAGGGGGTGAGACTGAAGCTTTCTTT

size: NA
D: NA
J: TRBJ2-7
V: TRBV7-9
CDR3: CASSPGLAENYEQYF
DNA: TGTGCCAGCAGCCCCGGACTCGCGGAGAACTACGAGCAGTACTTC

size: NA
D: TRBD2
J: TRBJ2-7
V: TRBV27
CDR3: CASSPRGLAYEQYF
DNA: TGTGCCAGCAGCCCGAGAGGACTAGCCTACGAGCAGTACTTC

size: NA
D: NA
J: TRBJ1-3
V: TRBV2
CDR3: CAIRRGSAFSGNTIYF
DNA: TGTGCCATCCGCCGGGGCAGCGCGTTCTCTGGAAACACCATATATTTT

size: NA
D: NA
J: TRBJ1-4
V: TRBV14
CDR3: CASSQDLLGQTNEKLFF
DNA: TGTGCCAGCAGCCAAGATCTTTTGGGACAAACTAATGAAAAACTGTTTTTT

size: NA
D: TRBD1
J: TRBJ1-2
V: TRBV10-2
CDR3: CASSAAGTAHLYGYTF
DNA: TGCGCCAGCAGTGCGGCCGGGACAGCCCATTTGTATGGCTACACCTTC

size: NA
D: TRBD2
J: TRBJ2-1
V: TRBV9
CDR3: CASSVALAGGNEQFF
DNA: TGTGCCAGCAGCGTAGCCCTAGCGGGGGGCAATGAGCAGTTCTTC

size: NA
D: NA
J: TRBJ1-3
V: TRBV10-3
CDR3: CAISVSDSLAGNTIYF
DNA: TGTGCCATCAGTGTCTCGGATTCGTTGGCTGGAAACACCATATATTTT

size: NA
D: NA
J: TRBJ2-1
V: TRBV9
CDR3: CASSETGARYNEQFF
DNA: TGTGCCAGCAGCGAGACCGGGGCGCGCTACAATGAGCAGTTCTTC

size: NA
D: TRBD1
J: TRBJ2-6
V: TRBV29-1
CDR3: CSVEDRGQSGANVLTF
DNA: TGCAGCGTTGAGGACAGGGGGCAGTCTGGGGCCAACGTCCTGACTTTC

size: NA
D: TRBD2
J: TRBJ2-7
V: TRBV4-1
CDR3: CATALAGGGEQYF
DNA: TGCGCCACAGCACTAGCGGGAGGGGGCGAGCAGTACTTC

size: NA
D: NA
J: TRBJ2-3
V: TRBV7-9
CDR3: CASSPPGGGTHTDTQYF
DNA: TGTGCCAGCAGCCCCCCAGGAGGAGGGACGCACACAGATACGCAGTATTTT

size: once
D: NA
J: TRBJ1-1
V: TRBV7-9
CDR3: CASSATMTPIESTEAFF
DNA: TGTGCCAGCAGCGCGACCATGACCCCAATTGAGAGCACTGAAGCTTTCTTT

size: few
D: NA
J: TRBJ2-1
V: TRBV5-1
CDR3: CASSLAGVGYNEQFF
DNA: TGCGCCAGCAGCTTGGCAGGGGTGGGTTACAATGAGCAGTTCTTC

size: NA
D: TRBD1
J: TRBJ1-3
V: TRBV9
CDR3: CASSVRDRVTSSGNTIYF
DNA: TGTGCCAGCAGCGTCCGGGACAGAGTCACATCCTCTGGAAACACCATATATTTT

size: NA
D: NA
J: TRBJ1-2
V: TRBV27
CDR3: CASSPRTSYGYTF
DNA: TGTGCCAGCAGTCCGAGGACATCGTATGGCTACACCTTC

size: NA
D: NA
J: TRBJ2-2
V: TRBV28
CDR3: CASSRTDYPGELFF
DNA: TGTGCCAGCAGCCGTACTGACTATCCCGGGGAGCTGTTTTTT

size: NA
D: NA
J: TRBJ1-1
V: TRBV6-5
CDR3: CASRLEQGPLPEAFF
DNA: TGTGCCAGCAGACTTGAACAGGGACCCCTTCCTGAAGCTTTCTTT

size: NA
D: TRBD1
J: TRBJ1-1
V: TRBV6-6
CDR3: CASSYGRQGTEAFF
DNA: TGTGCCAGCAGTTACGGGAGACAGGGTACTGAAGCTTTCTTT

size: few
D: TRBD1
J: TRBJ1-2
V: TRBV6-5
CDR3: CASSNRGRGYTF
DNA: TGTGCCAGCAGCAACAGGGGCCGTGGCTACACCTTC

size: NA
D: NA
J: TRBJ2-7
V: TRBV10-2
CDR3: CASSQGYEQYF
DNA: TGCGCCAGCTCTCAGGGGTACGAGCAGTACTTC

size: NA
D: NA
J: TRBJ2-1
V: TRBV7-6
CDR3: CASGGGLVFRDEQFF
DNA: TGTGCCAGCGGGGGGGGGCTAGTATTCAGGGATGAGCAGTTCTTC

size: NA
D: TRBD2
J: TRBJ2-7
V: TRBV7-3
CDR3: CASSLFAGAGEQYF
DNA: TGTGCCAGCAGCTTATTTGCGGGAGCCGGCGAGCAGTACTTC

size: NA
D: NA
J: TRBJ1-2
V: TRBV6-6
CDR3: CASRTGSAGYTF
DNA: TGTGCCAGCAGAACAGGGTCGGCGGGCTACACCTTC

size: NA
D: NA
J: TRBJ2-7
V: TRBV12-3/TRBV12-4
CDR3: CASCGDSYEQYF
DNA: TGTGCCAGCTGCGGGGATTCCTACGAGCAGTACTTC

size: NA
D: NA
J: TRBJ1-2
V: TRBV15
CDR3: CATSREALDRFYGYTF
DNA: TGTGCCACCAGCAGAGAAGCACTTGACAGGTTCTATGGCTACACCTTC

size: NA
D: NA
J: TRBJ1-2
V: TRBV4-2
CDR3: CASSPEGRDYGYTF
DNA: TGTGCCAGCAGCCCAGAGGGACGGGACTATGGCTACACCTTC

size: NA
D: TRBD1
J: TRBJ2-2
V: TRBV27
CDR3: CASRQGQGASGELFF
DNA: TGTGCCAGCAGACAAGGACAGGGGGCCAGCGGGGAGCTGTTTTTT

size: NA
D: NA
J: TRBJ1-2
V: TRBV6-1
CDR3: CASSEIGPFFPGTF
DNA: TGTGCCAGCAGTGAAATCGGACCCTTTTTCCCAGGGACCTTC

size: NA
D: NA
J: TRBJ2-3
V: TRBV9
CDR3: CASSSRGTPSTDTQYF
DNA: TGTGCCAGCAGCTCTAGAGGGACCCCGAGCACAGATACGCAGTATTTT

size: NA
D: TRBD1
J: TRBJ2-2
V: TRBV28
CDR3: CASRLTGAGELFF
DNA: TGTGCCAGCAGGCTGACAGGGGCCGGGGAGCTGTTTTTT

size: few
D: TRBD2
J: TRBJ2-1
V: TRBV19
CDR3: CASTDLRAGGTYEQFF
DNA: TGTGCCAGTACCGATCTGAGAGCGGGAGGAACGTATGAGCAGTTCTTC

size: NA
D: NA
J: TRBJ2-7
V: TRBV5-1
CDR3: CASSLQGSSSYEQYF
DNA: TGCGCCAGCAGCTTGCAGGGGTCGAGCTCCTACGAGCAGTACTTC

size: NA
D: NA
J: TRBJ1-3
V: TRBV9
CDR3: CASSVSGGNSGNTIYF
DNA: TGTGCCAGCAGCGTATCCGGGGGGAACTCTGGAAACACCATATATTTT

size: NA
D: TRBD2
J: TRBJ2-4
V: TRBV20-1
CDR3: CSASTLAGGPGNIQYF
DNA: TGCAGTGCTAGTACACTAGCGGGAGGGCCAGGAAACATTCAGTACTTC

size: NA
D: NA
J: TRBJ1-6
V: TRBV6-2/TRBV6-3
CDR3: CASSRTLQRPLHF
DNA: TGTGCCAGCAGCCGGACCCTCCAGAGGCCCCTCCACTTT

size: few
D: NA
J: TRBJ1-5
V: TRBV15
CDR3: CATSRDQESQPQHF
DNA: TGTGCCACCAGCAGAGACCAGGAAAGTCAGCCCCAGCATTTT

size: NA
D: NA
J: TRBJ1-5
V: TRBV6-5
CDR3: CASGLGGNQPQHF
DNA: TGTGCCAGCGGCCTGGGGGGCAATCAGCCCCAGCATTTT

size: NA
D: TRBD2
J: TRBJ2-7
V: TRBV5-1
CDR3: CASSLELAGGSSQYF
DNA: TGCGCCAGCAGCTTGGAACTAGCGGGAGGGTCATCCCAGTACTTC

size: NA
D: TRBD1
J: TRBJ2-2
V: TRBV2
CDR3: CASSRTGSRGTGELFF
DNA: TGTGCCAGCAGTAGGACAGGGTCCAGGGGCACCGGGGAGCTGTTTTTT

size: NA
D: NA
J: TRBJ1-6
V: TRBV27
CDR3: CASSSPDRTNSPLHF
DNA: TGTGCCAGCAGTTCCCCCGACAGAACGAATTCACCCCTCCACTTT

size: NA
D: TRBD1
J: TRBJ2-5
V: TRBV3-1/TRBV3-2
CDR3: CASSSPHRGRETQYF
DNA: TGTGCCAGCAGCTCCCCGCACAGGGGGAGGGAGACCCAGTACTTC

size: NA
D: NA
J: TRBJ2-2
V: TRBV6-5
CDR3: CASRHLQGTGELFF
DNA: TGTGCCAGCAGACATCTACAGGGAACCGGGGAGCTGTTTTTT

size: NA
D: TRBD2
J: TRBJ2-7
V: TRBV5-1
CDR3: CASSVGLADVSYEQYF
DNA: TGCGCCAGCAGCGTGGGACTAGCGGACGTCTCCTACGAGCAGTACTTC

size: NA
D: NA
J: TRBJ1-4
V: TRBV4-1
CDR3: CASSQAQGNEKLFF
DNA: TGCGCCAGCAGCCAAGCTCAAGGGAATGAAAAACTGTTTTTT

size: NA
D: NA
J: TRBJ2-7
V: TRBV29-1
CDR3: CSVETLGYEQYF
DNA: TGCAGCGTGGAAACCCTCGGGTACGAGCAGTACTTC